Following are 6 T cell receptor beta chains from one sample sequenced in a study of blood T cells in healthy people across ages. With a J-beta primer mix and a sample-barcoded 5' primer, a second PCR ran about 6 to 11 cycles. TCRdb re-analysed the 5' RACE reads in MiXCR, keeping a single row per CDR3 protein. The sample gives approximately 1.5 million distinct CDR3 sequences, roughly 32% of which show up once; about 11% is in the top ten. The sequenced sample was blood. These receptors were collected from a woman aged 25 to 45 in good health.

This clonotype has a handful of counts. The genes are TRBV27 and TRBJ1-4; D is unclear. From germline, CDR1 is MNHEY and CDR2 SMNVEV (reference sequence). Trimming shortened V by 8 bases and J by 4 bases, and 14 bases separated the two germline ends. The CDR3 length is 14 residues. This CDR3 is CASARGDNNEKLFF. Here the CDR3 DNA reads TGTGCCAGCGCCCGCGGCGACAATAATGAAAAACTGTTTTTT. Full variable domain (missing parts from reference TRBV27 and TRBJ1-4): EAQVTQNPRYLITVTGKKLTVTCSQNMNHEYMSWYRQDPGLGLRQIYYSMNVEVTDKGDVPEGYKVSRKEKRNFPLILESPSPNQTSLYFCASARGDNNEKLFFGSGTQLSVL.

This clonotype showed up just a few times. The chain couples TRBV2 to TRBJ2-1; 10 bases are shared with TRBD1. The trim removed 4 bases at V and 8 bases at J, leaving 8 bases unmatched. Germline assignment: CDR1 SNHLY and CDR2 FYNNEI. The CDR3 is 15 residues long. In DNA, the CDR3 is TGTGCCAGCAGTGGCCGAGGGACAGGGGATGATGAGCAGTTCTTC. Amino acid sequence: CASSGRGTGDDEQFF.

The table lists this clonotype with a few counts. The rearrangement links TRBV25-1 to TRBJ2-1; 8 nucleotides match TRBD2. V was pared by 4 bases and J by 8 bases, with 7 bases of the junction left unmatched. This CDR3 is 14 amino acids long. Per the germline V gene, CDR1 is MGHDK and CDR2 is SYGVNS. The CDR3 here is CASSVAGLFDEQFF. DNA for the CDR3: TGTGCCAGCAGTGTAGCGGGACTCTTCGATGAGCAGTTCTTC.

In the case of this clonotype: One end of the junction varies from germline; a read error may be responsible. The chain employs TRBV12-3 or TRBV12-4 and TRBJ2-2, with 9 positions matching TRBD2. The CDR3 extends over 17 amino acids. As DNA, the CDR3 is TGTGCCAGCAGTCCGCGAGGTAGCGGGAGAGGCACCGGGGAGCGGTTTTTT. Its protein is CASSPRGSGRGTGERFF.

This clonotype was detected a few times. The chain links TRBV5-1 to TRBJ1-2; 10 nucleotides line up with TRBD1. In germline, CDR1 is SGHRS, CDR2 YFSETQ. J lost 6 bases, V lost 4 bases, and 3 bases had no gene match. The length of the CDR3 is 13 residues. Written as DNA, the CDR3 is TGCGCCAGCAGCAAAGGACAGGGGGATGGCTACACCTTC. It specifies CASSKGQGDGYTF. Combining the CDR3 with reference TRBV5-1 and TRBJ1-2 gives the whole variable domain KAGVTQTPRYLIKTRGQQVTLSCSPISGHRSVSWYQQTPGQGLQFLFEYFSETQRNKGNFPGRFSGRQFSNSRSEMNVSTLELGDSALYLCASSKGQGDGYTFGSGTRLTVV.

Note on this clonotype: A junction boundary mismatches the germline segment, possibly from a read error. The chain joins TRBV7-3 to TRBJ1-1; D may be TRBD1 (5 bases). The CDR3 contains 14 residues. From germline, CDR1 is SGHTA and CDR2 FQGTGA. CDR3 sequence reads: CAGSPGYRNTEAFF. CDR3 in DNA: TGTGCCGGCAGCCCAGGGTACAGGAACACTGAAGCTTTCTTT.